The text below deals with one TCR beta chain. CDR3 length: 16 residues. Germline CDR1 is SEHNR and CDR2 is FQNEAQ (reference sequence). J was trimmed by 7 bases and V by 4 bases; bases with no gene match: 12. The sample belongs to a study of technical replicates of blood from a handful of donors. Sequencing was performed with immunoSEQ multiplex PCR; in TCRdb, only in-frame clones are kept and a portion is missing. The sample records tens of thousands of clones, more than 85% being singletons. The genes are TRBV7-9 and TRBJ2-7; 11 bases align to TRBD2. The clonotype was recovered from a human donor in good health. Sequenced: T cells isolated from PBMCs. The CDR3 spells CASSSLLAGGMWEQYF. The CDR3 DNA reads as TGTGCCAGCAGCTCCCTCCTAGCGGGAGGTATGTGGGAGCAGTACTTC.